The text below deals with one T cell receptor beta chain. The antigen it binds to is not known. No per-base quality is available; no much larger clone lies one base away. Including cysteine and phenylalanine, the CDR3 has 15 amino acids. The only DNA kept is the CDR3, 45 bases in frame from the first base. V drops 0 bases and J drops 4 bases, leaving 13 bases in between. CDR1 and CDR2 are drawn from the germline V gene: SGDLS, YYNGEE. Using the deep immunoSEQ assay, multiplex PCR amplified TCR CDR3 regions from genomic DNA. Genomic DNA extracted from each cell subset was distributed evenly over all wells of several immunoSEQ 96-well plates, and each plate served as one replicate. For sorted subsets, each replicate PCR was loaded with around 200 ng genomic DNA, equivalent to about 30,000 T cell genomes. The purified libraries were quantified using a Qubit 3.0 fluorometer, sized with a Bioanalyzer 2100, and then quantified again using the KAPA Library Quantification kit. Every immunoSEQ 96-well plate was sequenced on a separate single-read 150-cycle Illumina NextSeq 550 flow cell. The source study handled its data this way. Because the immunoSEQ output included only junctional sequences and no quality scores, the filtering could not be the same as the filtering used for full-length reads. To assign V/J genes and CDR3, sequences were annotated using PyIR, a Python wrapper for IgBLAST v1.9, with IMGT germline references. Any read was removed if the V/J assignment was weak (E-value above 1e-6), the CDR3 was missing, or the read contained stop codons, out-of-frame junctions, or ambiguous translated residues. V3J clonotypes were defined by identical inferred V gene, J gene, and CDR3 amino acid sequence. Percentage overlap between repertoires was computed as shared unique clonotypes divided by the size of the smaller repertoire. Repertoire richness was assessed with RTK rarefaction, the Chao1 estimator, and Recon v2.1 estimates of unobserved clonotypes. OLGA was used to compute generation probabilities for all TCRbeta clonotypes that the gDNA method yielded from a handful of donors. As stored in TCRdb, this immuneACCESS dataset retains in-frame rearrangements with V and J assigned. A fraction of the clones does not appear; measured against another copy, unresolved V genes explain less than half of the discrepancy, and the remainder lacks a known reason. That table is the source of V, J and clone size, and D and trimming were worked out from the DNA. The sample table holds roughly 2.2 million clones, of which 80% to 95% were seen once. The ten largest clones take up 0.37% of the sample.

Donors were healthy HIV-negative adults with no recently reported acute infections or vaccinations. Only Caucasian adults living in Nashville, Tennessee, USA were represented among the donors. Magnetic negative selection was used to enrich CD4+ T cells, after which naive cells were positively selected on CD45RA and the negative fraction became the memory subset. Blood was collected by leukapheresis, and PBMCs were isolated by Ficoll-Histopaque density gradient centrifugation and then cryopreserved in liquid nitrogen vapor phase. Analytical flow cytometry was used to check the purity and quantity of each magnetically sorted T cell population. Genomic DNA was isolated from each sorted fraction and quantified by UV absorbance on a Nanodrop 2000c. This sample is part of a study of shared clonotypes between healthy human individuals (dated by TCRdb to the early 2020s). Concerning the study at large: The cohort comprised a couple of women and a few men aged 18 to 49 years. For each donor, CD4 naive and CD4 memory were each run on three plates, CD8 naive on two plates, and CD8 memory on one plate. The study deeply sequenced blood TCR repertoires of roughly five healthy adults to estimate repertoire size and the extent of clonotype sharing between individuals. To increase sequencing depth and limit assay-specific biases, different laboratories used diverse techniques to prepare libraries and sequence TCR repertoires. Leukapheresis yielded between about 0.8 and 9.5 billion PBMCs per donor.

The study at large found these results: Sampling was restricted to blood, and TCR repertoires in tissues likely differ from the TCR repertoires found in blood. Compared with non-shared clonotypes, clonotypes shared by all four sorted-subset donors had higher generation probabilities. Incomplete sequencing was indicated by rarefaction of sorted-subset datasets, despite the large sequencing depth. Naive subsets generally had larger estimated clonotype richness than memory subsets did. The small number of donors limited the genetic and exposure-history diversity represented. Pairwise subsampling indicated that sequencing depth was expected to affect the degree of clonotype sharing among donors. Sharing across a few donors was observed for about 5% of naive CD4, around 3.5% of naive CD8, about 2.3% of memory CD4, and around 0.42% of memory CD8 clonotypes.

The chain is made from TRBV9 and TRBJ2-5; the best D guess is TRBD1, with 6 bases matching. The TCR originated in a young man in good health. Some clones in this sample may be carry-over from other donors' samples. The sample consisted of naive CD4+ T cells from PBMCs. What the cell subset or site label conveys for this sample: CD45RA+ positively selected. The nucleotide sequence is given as TGTGCCAGCAGCGTAGTACCGGGGACAACAGAGACCCAGTACTTC. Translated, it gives CASSVVPGTTETQYF.